This T cell receptor (beta chain) was profiled in a study of tumor and adjacent non-tumor tissue in lung cancer. Study summary: Histology: 12 adenocarcinoma, a couple of squamous cell carcinoma, 1 small cell lung cancer.

The library came from three nested PCR rounds adapted from ARM-PCR protocols. In TCRdb, the multiplex PCR reads were re-called with MiXCR into one record per CDR3 protein. The table lists 120,000 to 150,000 distinct CDR3 sequences, about 71% of them singletons. No cell sorting was done before RNA was extracted from the tissue. Chemotherapy-naive patients with new lung cancer underwent thoracic surgery in China, August–November 2014. Study-wide points: TCR diversity was significantly greater in tumor than normal lung tissue.

Concerning this clonotype itself: Its matching antigen is unknown.

The TCR comes from a man aged 55-75 years with small cell lung cancer. The sample was lung tumor tissue.

The CDR3 DNA sequence: TGCGCCAGCAGTCATGGGACAGGGGGCCTTAATGAGCAGTTCTTC. Its protein is CASSHGTGGLNEQFF. The V and J genes are TRBV4-1 and TRBJ2-1, with 12 bases lining up with TRBD1. The CDR3 has 15 amino acids. Germline trimming cut 6 bases from V and 7 bases from J; bases unmatched to any gene: 7. Germline values: CDR1 MGHRA, CDR2 YSYEKL.